The sequence of this T cell receptor (beta chain) was determined in a study of cytomegalovirus exposure and HLA in healthy donors. The primer mix had 60 Vbeta and 13 Jbeta primers. Measured with immunoSEQ multiplex PCR; TCRdb has only the in-frame clones, and not every one. This sample carries 130,000 to 150,000 clones, about 84% of them seen once, and the ten largest clones take approximately 3.6%. A single count supports this clone. The sample taken for sequencing was PBMCs. This clonotype originated in a male donor in good health and CMV-seronegative.

CDR3 sequence reads: CASSPPEEGDFAYEQYF. Written as DNA, the CDR3 is TGTGCCAGCTCACCACCGGAGGAAGGGGACTTCGCCTACGAGCAGTACTTC. The rearrangement links TRBV18 to TRBJ2-7, with D perhaps TRBD2 (6 bases). This CDR3 contains 17 residues. Per the germline V gene, CDR1 is KGHSH and CDR2 is LQKENI. Trimming removed 0 bases from V and 2 bases from J, with 17 bases in between.